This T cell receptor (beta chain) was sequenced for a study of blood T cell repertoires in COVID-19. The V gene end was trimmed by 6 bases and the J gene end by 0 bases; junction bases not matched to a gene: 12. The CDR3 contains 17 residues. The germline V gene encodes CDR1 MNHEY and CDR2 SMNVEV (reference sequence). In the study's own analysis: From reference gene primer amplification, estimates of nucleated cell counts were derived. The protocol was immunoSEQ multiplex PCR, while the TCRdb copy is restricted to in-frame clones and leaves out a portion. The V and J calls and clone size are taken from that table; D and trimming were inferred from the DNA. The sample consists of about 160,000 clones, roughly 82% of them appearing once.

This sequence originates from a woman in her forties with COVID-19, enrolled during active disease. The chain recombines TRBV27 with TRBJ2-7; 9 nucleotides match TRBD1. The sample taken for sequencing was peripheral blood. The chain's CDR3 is CASRPGPGQGRSYEQYF. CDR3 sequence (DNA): TGTGCCAGCAGACCCGGACCGGGACAGGGACGCTCCTACGAGCAGTACTTC.